This T cell receptor (beta chain) was sequenced in a study of tumor-infiltrating lymphocytes in primary liver carcinoma. Study as a whole: Among the tumors, stages were T1-T3 N0M0 and sizes about 4 to 10 cm.

The investigators made TCR beta cDNA from 400 to 550 ng total RNA, using a constant-region primer. Three nested multiplex PCR rounds, a slightly modified ARM-PCR method, built the TCR beta libraries. TCRdb passed the multiplex PCR reads through MiXCR, listing each CDR3 protein once. The sample consists of about 66,000 distinct CDR3 sequences, about 71% of them appearing once. Concerning this clonotype itself: This is likely a read error, given that the CDR3 carries no conserved phenylalanine or tryptophan at its end.

The study co-extracted DNA and RNA from roughly 20-30 mg of unsorted bulk tissue. Sequencing input: liver tumor tissue from sampling region 4. Indicated subset: tumor region T4, right-lateral pole. This receptor was identified in a man aged 35 to 55 with primary liver carcinoma and hepatitis B virus infection.

CDR3 sequence (DNA): TGTGCCAGCAACTCTAGACAGGGGAAAGGGTACGAGCAGTACTTG. This sequence encodes CASNSRQGKGYEQYL. V gene TRBV7-9 combines with J gene TRBJ2-7, with TRBD1 identical over 8 bases. CDR3 length: 15 residues. CDR1 SEHNR and CDR2 FQNEAQ come from the germline V gene (reference sequence). Losses at the gene ends were 7 bases for V and 4 bases for J; bases not matched to a gene: 12.